This record concerns one TCR beta chain sequence. Its antigen is unidentified. Germline V CDR1 and CDR2: LGHNA, YNFKEQ. This CDR3 is 14 amino acids long. Trimming pared 0 bases from V and 0 bases from J, leaving 6 bases between. Time point reported: newly diagnosed GD, antithyroid drugs for less than 3 months. PBMC-extracted RNA yielded the TCR library. This entry comes from a study of regulatory T cells in long-lasting Graves disease. General study findings and limits: Possibly, too few samples lowered accuracy.

Arm-PCR of CDR3 regions and iRepertoire HTBI primers were used to build TCR beta libraries. TCRdb re-analysed the multiplex PCR reads in MiXCR, keeping a single row per CDR3 protein. The profile shows 680,000 or so distinct CDR3 sequences, about 15% of them singletons. The same sample was also studied in work on T cells in Graves' hyperthyroidism and ophthalmopathy.

The TCR comes from a young woman with Graves disease. The rearrangement joins TRBV4-2 to TRBJ2-7; D not certain. The sequencing here drew on peripheral blood mononuclear cells (PBMCs), taken at new diagnosis, from a patient treated with antithyroid drugs. CDR3 coding DNA: TGTGCCAGCAGCCAAGAGCGGCTCTCCTACGAGCAGTACTTC. Translated, it gives CASSQERLSYEQYF.